This TCR beta chain was obtained from a study of CD4 T cells in relation to SARS-CoV-2 and coronaviruses. Looking at the study overall: ViraFEST: approximately 10-day antigen culture of PBMCs, then TCR beta CDR3 sequencing.

Clones were read by immunoSEQ multiplex PCR, and TCRdb kept only the in-frame ones, dropping some. The table shows 20,000 or so clones, with 80% to 85% occurring only once. The CDR3 has 13 residues. Trimming pared 5 bases from V and 6 bases from J, leaving 11 bases between. CDR1 is MGHRA and CDR2 is YSYEKL in the germline V gene. Overall study results and limits: Pre-pandemic and post-infection samples never came from the same donor. Around two thirds of donors had memory CD4+ clonotypes crossrecognizing SARS-CoV-2 and common cold coronavirus spike.

On this clone: Antigen: not known.

The unexposed donors gave CD4+ T cells in 2011-2018, prior to COVID-19. After less than 11 days of culture, CD4+ T cells were isolated. Unexposed-donor CD4+ T cells were probed with SARS-CoV-2 S/N and four cold-coronavirus spikes, cells permitting. The sequenced sample was CD4+ T cells from PBMCs, cultured in vitro. The V and J genes are TRBV4-1 and TRBJ2-1; D is possibly TRBD1 (7 bases). The clonotype was recovered from a human donor in good health. The CDR3 DNA is TGCGCCAGCAGCAACCAGGGGGGCAATGAGCAGTTCTTC. This sequence encodes CASSNQGGNEQFF.